Listed below are T cell receptor beta chains from one sample, sequenced in a study of T cell responses to AZD1222 COVID-19 vaccine. This table comes from immunoSEQ multiplex PCR, and its TCRdb copy is limited to in-frame clones, with some not included. This sample has 120,000 or so clones; 86% occur once, and the top ten carry around 3%. Sequences were derived from peripheral blood, sampled 28 days after the second AZD1222 dose. The receptors originated from an adult who received the AZD1222 COVID-19 vaccine. The CDR3 runs from the conserved cysteine through the conserved F or W. The order of the fields is CDR3 DNA, CDR3 protein, J gene, clone size, V gene, D gene. The D gene is left open where the match is weak. The size entry is marked missing in some rows and otherwise reads once, few, many or a size class.

TGTGCCAGCAGCCAAGGAGGAGCGGGGGGGCACAATGAGCAGTTCTTC,CASSQGGAGGHNEQFF,TRBJ2-1,.,TRBV3-1/TRBV3-2,TRBD2
TGTGCCAGCAGCCCAGGGACAGGGGGCGAGCAGTACTTC,CASSPGTGGEQYF,TRBJ2-7,.,TRBV11-1,TRBD1
TGTGCCAGCAGTGAGGTCAGGGGTTACGAGCAGTACTTC,CASSEVRGYEQYF,TRBJ2-7,.,TRBV6-1,.
TGTGCCAGCAGTCAAACACTCCCGGGGGCTAACTATGGCTACACCTTC,CASSQTLPGANYGYTF,TRBJ1-2,.,TRBV6-2/TRBV6-3,.
TGCGCCAGCAGCCACATCTCGTTTAGGGAGATTAATTCACCCCTCCACTTT,CASSHISFREINSPLHF,TRBJ1-6,.,TRBV4-3,.
TGTGCCAGCAGCTCGGGACTAGCGGGGGGGGTTTGGATGAATACGCAGTATTTT,CASSSGLAGGVWMNTQYF,TRBJ2-3,.,TRBV7-6,TRBD2
TGTGCCAGCAGCTCGATCGGGGGGGCATGGCGGGAGACCCAGTACTTC,CASSSIGGAWRETQYF,TRBJ2-5,.,TRBV11-3,TRBD2
TGTGCCTGGAGTGGGGCCGGGGAGCTGTTTTTT,CAWSGAGELFF,TRBJ2-2,.,TRBV30,.
TGTGCCAGTAGTACAACGGAATGGGACACCGGGGAGCTGTTTTTT,CASSTTEWDTGELFF,TRBJ2-2,medium-sized,TRBV19,.
TGTGCCAGCAGCCGGTCTTCTGGCTCTGGGGCCAACGTCCTGACTTTC,CASSRSSGSGANVLTF,TRBJ2-6,.,TRBV3-1/TRBV3-2,.
TGCGCCAGCAGCTGGTACGGGGCGGAGGAGCAGTACTTC,CASSWYGAEEQYF,TRBJ2-7,.,TRBV5-1,.
TGCGCCAGCAGCTTTCTGGGTGTAAACACTGAAGCTTTCTTT,CASSFLGVNTEAFF,TRBJ1-1,.,TRBV5-1,.
TGTGCCAGCAGGGTCGTGAACACCGGGGAGCTGTTTTTT,CASRVVNTGELFF,TRBJ2-2,.,TRBV2,.
TGTGCCAGCAGCGACGGCGACAGGGCGGGCCAGCCCCAGCATTTT,CASSDGDRAGQPQHF,TRBJ1-5,.,TRBV5-8,TRBD1
TGTGCCAGCAGTGCGGGACAGGGAGGTTCACCCCTCCACTTT,CASSAGQGGSPLHF,TRBJ1-6,.,TRBV6-2/TRBV6-3,TRBD1
TGTGCCAGCTCACCAACCTATAATGAAAAACTGTTTTTT,CASSPTYNEKLFF,TRBJ1-4,.,TRBV18,.
TGTGCCAGCAGCCCCGGGACAGGGATAATACAGTACTTC,CASSPGTGIIQYF,TRBJ2-7,.,TRBV7-9,TRBD1
TGTGCCAGCAGCGATCCTGGACAGACCTACGAGCAGTACTTC,CASSDPGQTYEQYF,TRBJ2-7,.,TRBV6-2/TRBV6-3,.
TGTGCCAGCAGCTTAGGGGCTGCTAATTCACCCCTCCACTTT,CASSLGAANSPLHF,TRBJ1-6,.,TRBV7-9,.
TGCGCCAGCAGCCAGTCACAGGGAGCGGGAAACACCATATATTTT,CASSQSQGAGNTIYF,TRBJ1-3,.,TRBV4-1,.
TGTGCCAGCATCGACAAGGTCGGTTGTGAAAAACTGTTTTTT,CASIDKVGCEKLFF,TRBJ1-4,.,TRBV11-2,.
TGTGCCAGCAGTGCGATCGGGAATCCTGAAGCTTTCTTT,CASSAIGNPEAFF,TRBJ1-1,few,TRBV2,.
TGTGCCAGTAGTATTACGGGGGCCGCTTCGGCCCAGCATTTT,CASSITGAASAQHF,TRBJ1-5,.,TRBV19,.
TGTGCCAGCTCGCGACAGGGCCTTAATGAAAAACTGTTTTTT,CASSRQGLNEKLFF,TRBJ1-4,few,TRBV18,TRBD1
TGTGCCAGCAGTCCCTTACCCGGGACGGCTACTGAAGCTTTCTTT,CASSPLPGTATEAFF,TRBJ1-1,.,TRBV28,.
TGCGCCAGCAGCTTGGAGCCCCCCGGGACAGGGTTAGAGACCCAGTACTTC,CASSLEPPGTGLETQYF,TRBJ2-5,.,TRBV5-1,TRBD1
TGTGCCAGCAGCTTAACGACAGGGAGGGACGGGGAGCTGTTTTTT,CASSLTTGRDGELFF,TRBJ2-2,.,TRBV11-1,.
TGCGCCAGCAGTGAAGGTAGGGGGGCGAACACCGGGGAGCTGTTTTTT,CASSEGRGANTGELFF,TRBJ2-2,.,TRBV10-1,.
TGTGCCAGCAGTCCAGTGGACAGGTCCACGTACAATTGGCAGCCCCAGCATTTT,CASSPVDRSTYNWQPQHF,TRBJ1-5,.,TRBV28,TRBD1
TGTGCCAGCAGCTTGACAGGGAAGGAGACCCAGTACTTC,CASSLTGKETQYF,TRBJ2-5,.,TRBV11-3,TRBD1
TGTGCCAGCAGTTTAAACGTCTGGTCACCCCTCCACTTT,CASSLNVWSPLHF,TRBJ1-6,.,TRBV27,.
TGTGCCAGCAGACCGGGACTAGCGGGGGCTGAAAAATGGTACTTC,CASRPGLAGAEKWYF,TRBJ2-7,.,TRBV28,TRBD2
TGCAGCGTTGAGTCAGGTTCCATGAACAGTTACGAGCAGTACTTC,CSVESGSMNSYEQYF,TRBJ2-7,.,TRBV29-1,.
TGTGCCAGCTCACCGCAACAGGGGGAGGATCAGCCCCAGCATTTT,CASSPQQGEDQPQHF,TRBJ1-5,.,TRBV18,TRBD1
TGTGCCAGCAGCTCCCTACTAGCGGCCGCGAACACCGGGGAGCTGTTTTTT,CASSSLLAAANTGELFF,TRBJ2-2,.,TRBV4-2,TRBD2
TGTGCCAGCAGTGGCCGCGGGCGGGGGGTCACAGATACGCAGTATTTT,CASSGRGRGVTDTQYF,TRBJ2-3,.,TRBV6-6,TRBD2
TGTGCCAGCAGCGGACTCCGGGACAGGACCAAAGACTATGGCTACACCTTC,CASSGLRDRTKDYGYTF,TRBJ1-2,.,TRBV9,TRBD1
TGTGCCAGCAGGACGACTACACAGGTTCCCACCGGGGAGCTGTTTTTT,CASRTTTQVPTGELFF,TRBJ2-2,.,TRBV2,.
TGCGCCAGCAGGACAGTGACAGGGGTCTATGGCTACACCTTC,CASRTVTGVYGYTF,TRBJ1-2,.,TRBV5-1,TRBD1
TGTGCCAGCAGCCGACAGGGCCCACCGGTGGAAGCTTTCTTT,CASSRQGPPVEAFF,TRBJ1-1,.,TRBV7-9,TRBD1
TGTGCCAGCAGCTTAGCGCCGGTAGGGACTGAAGCTTTCTTT,CASSLAPVGTEAFF,TRBJ1-1,few,TRBV7-8,.
TGCGCCAGCAGTCGCCAGGGACGAACCGGGGAGCTGTTTTTT,CASSRQGRTGELFF,TRBJ2-2,.,TRBV5-1,.
TGTGCCAGCAGTTTCCGAGGGGGCCGAATGGAAAAACTGTTTTTT,CASSFRGGRMEKLFF,TRBJ1-4,.,TRBV28,TRBD1
TGTGCCAGCAGCACCGGGACTTCTACCTACGAGCAGTACTTC,CASSTGTSTYEQYF,TRBJ2-7,.,TRBV7-6,.
TGTGCCAGCAGCCACGGACAGGTTTTAAGCATTCAGTACTTC,CASSHGQVLSIQYF,TRBJ2-4,.,TRBV5-6,TRBD1
TGCGCCAGCAGCCAGTCTGGGGCTGGCGAGCAGTACTTC,CASSQSGAGEQYF,TRBJ2-7,.,TRBV4-3,.
TGTGCCTGGAGCGAGGACGGGAATTCACCCCTCCACTTT,CAWSEDGNSPLHF,TRBJ1-6,.,TRBV30,.
TGTGCCAGCAGCTCAACGCCTCAGGGGATCAATGAAAAACTGTTTTTT,CASSSTPQGINEKLFF,TRBJ1-4,.,TRBV11-3,.
TGTGCCAGCTCACCCGACAGGGGATCCCAGCCCCAGCATTTT,CASSPDRGSQPQHF,TRBJ1-5,.,TRBV18,TRBD1
TGTGCCAGCAGTTCCACCGGGACAGGGTTCTACGAGCAGTACTTC,CASSSTGTGFYEQYF,TRBJ2-7,few,TRBV6-5,TRBD1
TGTGCCAGCAGCAAGGACAGGGGCAGCTACACCTTC,CASSKDRGSYTF,TRBJ1-2,.,TRBV11-2,TRBD1
TGCGCCAGCAGTGTTAAGTACGAGCAGTACTTC,CASSVKYEQYF,TRBJ2-7,.,TRBV10-2,.
TGTGCCAGCAGCTTAGGGGGGGGGCGGCAGCCCCAGCATTTT,CASSLGGGRQPQHF,TRBJ1-5,.,TRBV7-9,.
TGTGCCAGCAGTGAAGGGGGGGCCCCCGAGACCCAGTACTTC,CASSEGGAPETQYF,TRBJ2-5,.,TRBV2,.